A selection of T cell receptor beta chains follows, all from one sample in a study of blood T cell repertoires in COVID-19. The assay was immunoSEQ multiplex PCR, and TCRdb's table has in-frame clones only and misses some. The top ten hold about 0.7% of the sample, which has approximately 490,000 clones, about 85% seen once. The sample taken for sequencing was PBMCs or T cells enriched from blood (not recorded which). The source is a young woman who had recovered from COVID-19. Each CDR3 is given with its conserved first and last residue. The order of the fields is V gene, J gene, clone size, D gene, CDR3 protein, CDR3 DNA. The D gene is left open where the match is weak. Some rows mark clone size as missing; the rest say once, few, many or name a class of expanded clone.

V gene: TRBV19; J gene: TRBJ2-3; clone size: NA; D gene: TRBD1; CDR3 protein: CASSGTGRTPSTDTQYF; CDR3 DNA: TGTGCCAGCTCCGGGACAGGCAGGACCCCTAGCACAGATACGCAGTATTTT
V gene: TRBV7-2; J gene: TRBJ2-3; clone size: few; D gene: NA; CDR3 protein: CASSFGGASTDTQYF; CDR3 DNA: TGTGCCAGCAGCTTCGGGGGAGCTAGCACAGATACGCAGTATTTT
V gene: TRBV5-4; J gene: TRBJ2-3; clone size: NA; D gene: TRBD2; CDR3 protein: CASTTFTSGGTDTQYF; CDR3 DNA: TGTGCCAGCACCACCTTCACTAGCGGGGGGACAGATACGCAGTATTTT
V gene: TRBV4-1; J gene: TRBJ1-1; clone size: many; D gene: TRBD1; CDR3 protein: CASSHREGRGKGAPEAFF; CDR3 DNA: TGCGCCAGCAGCCATAGAGAGGGCCGGGGCAAGGGGGCCCCTGAAGCTTTCTTT
V gene: TRBV7-8; J gene: TRBJ2-5; clone size: few; D gene: TRBD2; CDR3 protein: CASSSLTSGGMRETQYF; CDR3 DNA: TGTGCCAGCAGCTCACTGACTAGCGGGGGAATGAGGGAGACCCAGTACTTC
V gene: TRBV5-4; J gene: TRBJ1-1; clone size: NA; D gene: NA; CDR3 protein: CASSFTTVEPEAFF; CDR3 DNA: TGTGCCAGCAGCTTTACGACAGTAGAACCTGAAGCTTTCTTT
V gene: TRBV2; J gene: TRBJ2-2; clone size: NA; D gene: TRBD2; CDR3 protein: CASRGPSGGPTGELFF; CDR3 DNA: TGTGCCAGCAGGGGCCCTAGCGGGGGGCCTACCGGGGAGCTGTTTTTT
V gene: TRBV30; J gene: TRBJ2-5; clone size: few; D gene: NA; CDR3 protein: CAWSVRGGLETQYF; CDR3 DNA: TGTGCCTGGAGTGTACGTGGGGGCCTGGAGACCCAGTACTTC
V gene: TRBV6-5; J gene: TRBJ2-7; clone size: NA; D gene: NA; CDR3 protein: CASSPGWRQYF; CDR3 DNA: TGTGCCAGCAGCCCCGGTTGGAGGCAGTACTTC
V gene: TRBV30; J gene: TRBJ1-1; clone size: NA; D gene: NA; CDR3 protein: CAWTGQLMEAFF; CDR3 DNA: TGTGCCTGGACCGGACAGCTGATGGAAGCTTTCTTT
V gene: TRBV6-1; J gene: TRBJ1-5; clone size: NA; D gene: TRBD1; CDR3 protein: CASSGGRRQGEVIGNQPQHF; CDR3 DNA: TGTGCCAGCAGTGGGGGGAGAAGGCAGGGGGAAGTCATTGGCAATCAGCCCCAGCATTTT
V gene: TRBV5-1; J gene: TRBJ2-7; clone size: NA; D gene: TRBD2; CDR3 protein: CASSSGRGEGAYEQYF; CDR3 DNA: TGCGCCAGCAGCTCGGGTAGAGGGGAGGGAGCCTACGAGCAGTACTTC
V gene: TRBV3-1/TRBV3-2; J gene: TRBJ1-4; clone size: NA; D gene: NA; CDR3 protein: CASSQNPSNEKLFF; CDR3 DNA: TGTGCCAGCAGCCAAAACCCCAGTAATGAAAAACTGTTTTTT
V gene: TRBV2; J gene: TRBJ1-1; clone size: NA; D gene: NA; CDR3 protein: CASSVRGGNTEAFF; CDR3 DNA: TGTGCCAGCAGTGTTCGCGGGGGGAACACTGAAGCTTTCTTT
V gene: TRBV6-4; J gene: TRBJ2-3; clone size: few; D gene: TRBD2; CDR3 protein: CASRTLAGGSDTQYF; CDR3 DNA: TGTGCCAGCAGAACCCTAGCGGGGGGATCAGATACGCAGTATTTT
V gene: TRBV28; J gene: TRBJ1-4; clone size: NA; D gene: NA; CDR3 protein: CASSEQRPSNEKLFF; CDR3 DNA: TGTGCCAGCAGTGAGCAACGTCCCTCTAATGAAAAACTGTTTTTT